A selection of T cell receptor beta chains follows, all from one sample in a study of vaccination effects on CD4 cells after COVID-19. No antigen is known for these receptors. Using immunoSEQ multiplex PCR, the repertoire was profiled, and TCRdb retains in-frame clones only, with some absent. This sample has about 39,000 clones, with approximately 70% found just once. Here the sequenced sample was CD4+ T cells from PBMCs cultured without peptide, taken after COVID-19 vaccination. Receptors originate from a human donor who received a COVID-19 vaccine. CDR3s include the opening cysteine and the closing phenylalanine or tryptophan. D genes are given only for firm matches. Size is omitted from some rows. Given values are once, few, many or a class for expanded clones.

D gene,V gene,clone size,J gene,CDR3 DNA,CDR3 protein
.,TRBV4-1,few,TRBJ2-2,TGCGCCAGCAGCCAAGATCGAACCAGGCAGCTTATCCGGGAGCTGTTTTTT,CASSQDRTRQLIRELFF
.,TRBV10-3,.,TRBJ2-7,TGTGCCATCAGTGAGTCGAATCAGGCCTACGAGCAGTACTTC,CAISESNQAYEQYF
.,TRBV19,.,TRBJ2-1,TGTGCCAGTAGTCGGGGAGCCTTTTACAATGAGCAGTTCTTC,CASSRGAFYNEQFF
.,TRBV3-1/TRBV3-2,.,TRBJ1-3,TGTGCCAGCAGCAGGGAGGACTCTGGAAACACCATATATTTT,CASSREDSGNTIYF
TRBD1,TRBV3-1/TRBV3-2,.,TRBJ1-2,TGTGCCAGCAGCCACCAGGGGGCTCGGGATGGCTACACCTTC,CASSHQGARDGYTF
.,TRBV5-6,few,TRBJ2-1,TGTGCCAGCAGCTTGCCTTTGGCGGGGTACGATGAGCAGTTCTTC,CASSLPLAGYDEQFF
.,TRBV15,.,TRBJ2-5,TGTGCCACCAGCAGAGATTTAGAGACCCAGTACTTC,CATSRDLETQYF
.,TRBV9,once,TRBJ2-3,TGTGCCAGCAGCTTCGGCCAGAGCACAGATACGCAGTATTTT,CASSFGQSTDTQYF
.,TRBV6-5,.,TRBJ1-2,TGTGCCAGCAGCCAACACATCGCAGCTTATGGCTACACCTTC,CASSQHIAAYGYTF
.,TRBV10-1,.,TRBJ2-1,TGCGCCAGCAGTGAGGGGGGAACATGGTACAATGAGCAGTTCTTC,CASSEGGTWYNEQFF
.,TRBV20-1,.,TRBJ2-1,TGCAGTGCTATATATAACAATGAGCAGTTCTTC,CSAIYNNEQFF
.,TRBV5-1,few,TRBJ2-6,TGCGCCAGCAGCACTAACGTAGCGGGGGCCAACGTCCTGACTTTC,CASSTNVAGANVLTF
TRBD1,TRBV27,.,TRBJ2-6,TGTGCCAGCAGACTAGGGACAGCTGGGGCCAACGTCCTGACTTTC,CASRLGTAGANVLTF
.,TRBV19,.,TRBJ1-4,TGTGCCAGTAGTGTACAGGGTTCAACTAATGAAAAACTGTTTTTT,CASSVQGSTNEKLFF
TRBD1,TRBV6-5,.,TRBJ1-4,TGTGCCAGCTCTCAGGGGGTAGCTAATGAAAAACTGTTTTTT,CASSQGVANEKLFF
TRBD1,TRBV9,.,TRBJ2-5,TGTGCCAGCAGCCCTTACAGGGGGCGCTTGGAGACCCAGTACTTC,CASSPYRGRLETQYF
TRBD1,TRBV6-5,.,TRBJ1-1,TGTGCCAGCAGTCGACAGGGACATATGAACACTGAAGCTTTCTTT,CASSRQGHMNTEAFF
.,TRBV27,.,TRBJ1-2,TGTGCCAGCAGTTCACTAGGCTATGGCTACACCTTC,CASSSLGYGYTF
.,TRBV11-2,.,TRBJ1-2,TGTGCCAGCAGCTTCGAGGGGCCGGGTGGCTACACCTTC,CASSFEGPGGYTF
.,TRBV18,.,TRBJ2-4,TGTGCCAGCTCACCACCGTGGGGGCTAGCCAAAAACATTCAGTACTTC,CASSPPWGLAKNIQYF
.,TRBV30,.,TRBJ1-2,TGTGCCTGGAGTAGGCAGAATGGTGGCTACACCTTC,CAWSRQNGGYTF
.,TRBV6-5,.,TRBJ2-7,TGTGCCAGCAGTTATCGGCGGGATTCCTACGAGCAGTACTTC,CASSYRRDSYEQYF
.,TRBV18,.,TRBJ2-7,TGTGCCAGCTCACCCATCCTAACCTACGAGCAGTACTTC,CASSPILTYEQYF
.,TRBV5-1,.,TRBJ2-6,TGCGCCAGCAGCTTATCTATAGTAAGCTCTGGGGCCAACGTCCTGACTTTC,CASSLSIVSSGANVLTF
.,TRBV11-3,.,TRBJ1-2,TGTGCCAGCAGCTTAAAAGGGAGTAAGGGGACGTCTAACTATGGCTACACCTTC,CASSLKGSKGTSNYGYTF
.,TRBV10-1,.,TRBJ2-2,TGCGCCAGTCTCCCCTTACTAAAGACTAGACCGAACACCGGGGAGCTGTTTTTT,CASLPLLKTRPNTGELFF
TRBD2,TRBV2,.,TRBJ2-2,TGTGCCAGCAGTCCTTATAGCGGGAGGGCCGTCGGGGAGCTGTTTTTT,CASSPYSGRAVGELFF
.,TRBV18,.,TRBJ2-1,TGTGCCAGCTCACCACAGGGATCCTACAATGAGCAGTTCTTC,CASSPQGSYNEQFF
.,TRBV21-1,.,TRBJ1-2,TGTGCCAGCAGCAAAGGTCATTCCAAGGGGGCCGGTGGCTACACCTTC,CASSKGHSKGAGGYTF
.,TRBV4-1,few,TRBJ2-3,TGCGCCAGCAGCCAGATTGCAGATACGCAGTATTTT,CASSQIADTQYF
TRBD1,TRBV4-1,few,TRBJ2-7,TGCGCCAGCAGCCAAGGATACGGGACAGGGGGTGAGCAGTACTTC,CASSQGYGTGGEQYF
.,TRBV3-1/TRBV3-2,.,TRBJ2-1,TGTGCCAGCAGCCCCGATGGCCAGTTCAATGAGCAGTTCTTC,CASSPDGQFNEQFF
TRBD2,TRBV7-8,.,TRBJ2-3,TGTGCCAGCACTCTGGGGGGGGGCACAGATACGCAGTATTTT,CASTLGGGTDTQYF
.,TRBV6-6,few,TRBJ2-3,TGTGCCAGCAGTGGGCCGATAGGGAGGGGGACAGATACGCAGTATTTT,CASSGPIGRGTDTQYF
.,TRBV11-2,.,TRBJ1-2,TGTGCCAGCAGCTTAGATCGGGAGCGCTATGGCTACACCTTC,CASSLDRERYGYTF
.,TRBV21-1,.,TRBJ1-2,TGTGCCAGCAGCAAAGTAGACAGGGAGACGTACACCTTC,CASSKVDRETYTF
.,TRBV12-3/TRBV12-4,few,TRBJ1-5,TGTGCCAGCAATCTTCAGCCCCAGCATTTT,CASNLQPQHF
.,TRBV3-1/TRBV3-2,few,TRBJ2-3,TGTGCCAGCAGCCCCTTGGGGAGGGGGGGAGATACGCAGTATTTT,CASSPLGRGGDTQYF
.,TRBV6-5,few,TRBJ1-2,TGTGCCATACGCAGCGGTGACGGGGACTATGGCTACACCTTC,CAIRSGDGDYGYTF
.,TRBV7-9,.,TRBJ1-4,TGTGCCAGCAGCCCACGGACCACCCAGAGGGAAAAACTGTTTTTT,CASSPRTTQREKLFF
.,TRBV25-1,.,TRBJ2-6,TGTGCCAGCAGTGAATTCTGGTCCTCTGGGGCCAACGTCCTGACTTTC,CASSEFWSSGANVLTF